The 18 T cell receptor beta chains below come from one sample, sequenced in a study of blood T cell repertoires in COVID-19. TCRdb's table, derived via immunoSEQ multiplex PCR, lists solely in-frame clones and lacks some. The data hold over 600,000 clones, with around 89% observed a single time. Sequenced: peripheral blood. These receptors all stem from a woman aged 18-35 years with acute or convalescent COVID-19.

This clone has only one observation. This rearrangement joins TRBV7-9 to TRBJ1-2; no reliable D call. The V end was cut by 4 bases, the J end by 0 bases, with 6 bases between. This CDR3 contains 13 residues. Germline V lookup: CDR1 SEHNR, CDR2 FQNEAQ (reference sequence). CDR3 DNA: TGTGCCAGCAGCTCCCATCCTAACTATGGCTACACCTTC. Amino acid sequence: CASSSHPNYGYTF. The entire variable domain, with the rest obtained from reference TRBV7-9 and TRBJ1-2, is as follows: DTGVSQNPRHKITKRGQNVTFRCDPISEHNRLYWYRQTLGQGPEFLTYFQNEAQLEKSRLLSDRFSAERPKGSFSTLEIQRTEQGDSAMYLCASSSHPNYGYTFGSGTRLTVV.

The V gene is TRBV5-5, the J gene TRBJ1-2, with D possibly matching TRBD1 (5 bases). From germline, CDR1 is SGHKS and CDR2 YYEKEE (reference sequence). There are 15 residues in the CDR3. Trimming removed 2 bases from V and 0 bases from J, with 11 bases in between. CDR3 sequence (DNA): TGTGCCAGCAGCTTAGCGACAGCCGCTAACTATGGCTACACCTTC. This sequence encodes CASSLATAANYGYTF. The full variable domain, in which reference TRBV5-5 and TRBJ1-2 provide the parts outside the CDR3, is DAGVTQSPTHLIKTRGQQVTLRCSPISGHKSVSWYQQVLGQGPQFIFQYYEKEERGRGNFPDRFSARQFPNYSSELNVNALLLGDSALYLCASSLATAANYGYTFGSGTRLTVV.

CDR3 residues: CASRASTQYF. The CDR3 bases are TGTGCCAGCAGGGCCAGTACCCAGTACTTC. J is TRBJ2-5 and V is TRBV27; D not resolved. The V end was cut by 6 bases, the J end by 8 bases, with 7 bases between. CDR3 length: 10 residues. The germline V gene encodes CDR1 MNHEY and CDR2 SMNVEV (reference sequence).

This chain links TRBV6-5 with TRBJ1-5, with D uncertain. Between the trimmed V and J ends, which lost 0 bases and 6 bases, there was a span of 12 bases. CDR1 MNHEY and CDR2 SVGAGI come from the germline V gene. The CDR3 is made up of 15 amino acids. CDR3 residues: CASSYSAPRGQPQHF. The CDR3 DNA reads TGTGCCAGCAGTTACTCGGCCCCACGGGGTCAGCCCCAGCATTTT.

Concerning this clone: At one end, the junction sequence differs from germline, possibly due to a read error. In DNA, the CDR3 is TGTGCCAGCAGCCCTACCGTCCCGGGGAACTACGGCTACACCTTC. Protein: CASSPTVPGNYGYTF. V gene TRBV3-1 (or the pseudogene TRBV3-2) combines with J gene TRBJ1-2, with D hard to call. Germline V gene sequence: CDR1 LGHDT, CDR2 YNNKEL (reference sequence). The CDR3 loop spans 15 amino acids.

This clone was seen more than once but under ten times. The gene calls are TRBV21-1 and TRBJ1-5; whether TRBD1, the table's D call, matches the DNA was not checked. TRBV21-1 has pseudogene status. The CDR3 is 18 amino acids. CDR3 nucleotide sequence: TGTGCCAGCACCCGACTCTTTGACAGGGACGGAAGCAATCAGCCCCAGCATTTT. This sequence encodes CASTRLFDRDGSNQPQHF.

The V call is TRBV19, the J call TRBJ1-2, with 11 bases lining up with TRBD1. In germline, CDR1 is LNHDA, CDR2 SQIVND (reference sequence). This CDR3 has 15 residues. With 5 bases clipped from V and 5 bases from J, the junction kept 7 bases outside the gene matches. As DNA, the CDR3 is TGTGCCAGTAGTGTGCCGGGACAGGGGGTATATGGCTACACCTTC. This codes for CASSVPGQGVYGYTF.

The J gene is TRBJ1-1, the V gene TRBV6-5; D uncertain. The CDR3 covers 14 residues. CDR1 is MNHEY, CDR2 SVGAGI, per germline. With 0 bases removed from V and 4 bases from J, the gap between germline ends came to 9 bases. CDR3 coding DNA: TGTGCCAGCAGTTACTCGAGCGGGGTCACTGAAGCTTTCTTT. Its protein product is CASSYSSGVTEAFF.

This chain joins TRBV3-1 (or the pseudogene TRBV3-2) and TRBJ2-1; possible D gene TRBD1, 5 bases. The CDR3 extends over 14 amino acids. Germline V gene lookup returns CDR1 LGHDT and CDR2 YNNKEL (reference sequence). Trimming removed 4 bases from V and 1 base from J, with 8 bases in between. The CDR3: CASSPAGSYNEQFF. The DNA of the CDR3 is TGTGCCAGCAGCCCCGCAGGGTCCTACAATGAGCAGTTCTTC.

In the case of this clone: The same CDR3 can be traced to other DNA sequences in this sample. The chain recombines TRBV5-4 with TRBJ1-4; 9 bases map to TRBD1. J lost 7 bases, V lost 2 bases, and 3 bases had no gene match. From germline, CDR1 is SGHNT and CDR2 YYREEE (reference sequence). The CDR3 has 14 amino acids. The CDR3 DNA reads as TGTGCCAGCAGCTTACAGGGGGCAGGTGAAAAACTGTTTTTT. Its translation: CASSLQGAGEKLFF.

This clone has only a few counts. The gene calls are TRBV29-1 and TRBJ1-6, with D perhaps matching TRBD1 (5 bases). CDR1 and CDR2 from the germline V gene are SQVTM and ANQGSEA. V lost 4 bases and J lost 8, with 12 bases in between. The CDR3 runs 13 residues. CDR3 DNA: TGCAGCGTTGGAAGGGGCGACGATTCACCCCTCCACTTT. Its translation is CSVGRGDDSPLHF.

V usage is TRBV11-3 and J usage is TRBJ2-2; tentatively, D is TRBD1 (5 bases). V was shortened by 5 bases and J by 4 bases, with 14 bases between the two germline ends. The CDR3 contains 15 residues. Per the germline V gene, CDR1 is SGHNT and CDR2 is YENEEA. The CDR3 region is CASSGPQGSTGELFF. The CDR3 nucleotides are TGTGCCAGCAGCGGCCCGCAGGGTAGCACCGGGGAGCTGTTTTTT.

The rearrangement joins TRBV5-5 to TRBJ2-1; possible D gene TRBD1, 5 bases. This CDR3 is 14 amino acids long. V lost 4 bases to trimming and J lost 4 bases, with 12 bases between them. Germline V lookup: CDR1 SGHKS, CDR2 YYEKEE (reference sequence). This CDR3 reads CASSRTDTYNEQFF. CDR3 in DNA: TGTGCCAGCAGCCGCACGGACACTTACAATGAGCAGTTCTTC.

In its sample, this clone was seen once. The chain carries TRBV5-1 and TRBJ1-2, with D possibly being TRBD1 (5 bases). The germline V and J ends were trimmed by 4 bases and 5 bases, with 15 bases remaining between them. CDR1 and CDR2 (germline): SGHRS, YFSETQ. This CDR3 has 14 residues. This CDR3 is CASSGVQDPYGYTF. The DNA of the CDR3 is TGCGCCAGCAGCGGAGTACAGGATCCTTATGGCTACACCTTC.

This clone has a single count. Other DNA variants within this sample encode the same CDR3. The chain employs TRBV6-2 or TRBV6-3 and TRBJ2-3; D unclear. There are 15 residues in the CDR3. Trimming left V 0 bases short and J 0 bases short, with 7 bases between. Germline V gene sequence: CDR1 MNHEY, CDR2 SVGEGT. The CDR3 DNA sequence: TGTGCCAGCAGTTACTCAGTAACTAGCACAGATACGCAGTATTTT. This encodes CASSYSVTSTDTQYF.

This clone was detected only a few times. V gene TRBV2 combines with J gene TRBJ1-2, with D possibly being TRBD1 (6 bases). The CDR3 runs 13 residues. V was shortened by 11 bases and J by 3 bases, with 16 bases between the two germline ends. CDR1 is SNHLY, CDR2 FYNNEI, per germline. The CDR3 DNA reads TGTGCCCGGTTACAGGGAACCTACTATGGCTACACCTTC. Translated: CARLQGTYYGYTF.

V gene TRBV5-1 combines with J gene TRBJ2-3; 8 positions agree with TRBD1. The germline CDR1 and CDR2 sequences are SGHRS and YFSETQ. The CDR3 covers 16 residues. V lost 6 bases, J lost 6 bases, and 15 bases stayed unmatched. CDR3 loop: CASTFGTGTGRDTQYF. The CDR3 bases are TGCGCCAGCACCTTCGGGACAGGCACAGGCCGGGATACGCAGTATTTT.

The chain has TRBV4-3 and TRBJ2-7; 9 bases line up with TRBD2. CDR1 and CDR2 (germline): LGHNA, YSLEER. The CDR3 totals 15 residues. J gave up 3 bases and V 0 bases, and 3 bases lay outside the gene matches. This chain's CDR3 is CASSQDIAGVYEQYF. In nucleotides, the CDR3 is TGCGCCAGCAGCCAAGATATAGCGGGGGTCTACGAGCAGTACTTC.